One and the same sample provided the 4 T cell receptor beta chains below, sequenced in a study of CD8 T cells in ankylosing spondylitis. Each CDR3 protein gets one entry after TCRdb re-called the 5' RACE reads with MiXCR. The table includes about 96,000 distinct CDR3 sequences, under 30% detected once. Material: blood, either unsorted or a sorted T cell fraction (not recorded which). These receptors all come from a male donor with ankylosing spondylitis or in good health (not recorded which).

This clonotype was seen a handful of times. The rearrangement uses TRBV7-2 and TRBJ1-1; D perhaps matches TRBD1 (6 bases). This CDR3 comprises 15 residues. CDR1 and CDR2 from the germline V gene are SGHTA and FQGNSA. The V end was cut by 4 bases, the J end by 5 bases, with 17 bases between. CDR3 sequence: CASSSNPGEWTEAFF. CDR3 in DNA: TGTGCCAGCAGCTCAAACCCAGGGGAATGGACTGAAGCTTTCTTT.

A note on this clonotype: A read error may produce the germline difference seen at one junction end. The chain has TRBV6-5 and TRBJ2-7, with no clear D. The CDR3 contains 14 residues. CDR1 and CDR2 from the germline V gene are MNHEY and SVGAGI. CDR3 amino acids: CASSYSNYLYAQYF. In DNA form, the CDR3 reads TGTGCCAGCAGTTACTCGAACTACCTCTACGCGCAGTACTTC.

This rearrangement joins TRBV7-9 to TRBJ2-3, with D possibly matching TRBD2 (5 bases). Germline V gives CDR1 SEHNR, CDR2 FQNEAQ (reference sequence). Between the trimmed V and J ends, which lost 3 bases and 2 bases, there was a span of 12 bases. There are 15 residues in the CDR3. CDR3 nucleotides: TGTGCCAGCAGCTTCGTGGGAGCCTTCACAGATACGCAGTATTTT. Translation: CASSFVGAFTDTQYF.

Of note for this clonotype: A read error is possible here, since a much larger clone lies one base away. The genes are TRBV27 and TRBJ2-7, with 7 bases lining up with TRBD1. There are 15 residues in the CDR3. In germline, CDR1 is MNHEY, CDR2 SMNVEV (reference sequence). V lost 5 bases to trimming and J lost 0 bases; unmatched junction nucleotides: 7. CDR3 bases: TGTGCCAGCAGTACCCGGGACAGCGTCTCCTACGAGCAGTACTTC. This codes for CASSTRDSVSYEQYF.